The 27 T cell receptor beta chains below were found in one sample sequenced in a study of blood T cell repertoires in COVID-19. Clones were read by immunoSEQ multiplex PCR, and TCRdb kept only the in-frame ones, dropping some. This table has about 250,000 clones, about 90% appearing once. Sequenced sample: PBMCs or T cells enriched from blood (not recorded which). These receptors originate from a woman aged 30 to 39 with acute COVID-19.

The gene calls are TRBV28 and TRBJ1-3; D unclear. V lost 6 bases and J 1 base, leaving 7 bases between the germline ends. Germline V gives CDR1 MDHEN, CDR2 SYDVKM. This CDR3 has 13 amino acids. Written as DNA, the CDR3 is TGTGCCAGCAGGGAGGGATCTGGAAACACCATATATTTT. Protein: CASREGSGNTIYF.

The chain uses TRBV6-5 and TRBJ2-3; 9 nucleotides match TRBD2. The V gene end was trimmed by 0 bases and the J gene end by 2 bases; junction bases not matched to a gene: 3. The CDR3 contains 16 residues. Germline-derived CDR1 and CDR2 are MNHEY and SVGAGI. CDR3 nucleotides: TGTGCCAGCAGTTACTCGACTAGCGGCCCCACAGATACGCAGTATTTT. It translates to CASSYSTSGPTDTQYF.

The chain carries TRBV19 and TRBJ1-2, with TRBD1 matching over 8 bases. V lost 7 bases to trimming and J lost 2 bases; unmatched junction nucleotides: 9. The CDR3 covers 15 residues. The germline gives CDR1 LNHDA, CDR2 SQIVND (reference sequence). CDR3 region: CASTSQGARNYGYTF. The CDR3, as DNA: TGTGCCAGTACGTCCCAGGGGGCTCGGAACTATGGCTACACCTTC.

As DNA, the CDR3 is TGTGCCAGCAGTCCCACGGGATACCAAGAGACCCAGTACTTC. Encoded protein: CASSPTGYQETQYF. The chain is built from TRBV28 and TRBJ2-5; possibly TRBD2 for D (5 bases). Between the trimmed V and J ends, which lost 5 bases and 0 bases, there was a span of 10 bases. CDR1 and CDR2 (germline): MDHEN, SYDVKM. The CDR3 is 14 residues long.

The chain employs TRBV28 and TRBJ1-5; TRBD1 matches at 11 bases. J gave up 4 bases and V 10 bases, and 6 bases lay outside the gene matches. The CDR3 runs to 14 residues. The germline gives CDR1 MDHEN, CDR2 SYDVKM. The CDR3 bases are TGTGCCAATTCGGGACAGGGGGTTAATCAGCCCCAGCATTTT. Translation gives CANSGQGVNQPQHF.

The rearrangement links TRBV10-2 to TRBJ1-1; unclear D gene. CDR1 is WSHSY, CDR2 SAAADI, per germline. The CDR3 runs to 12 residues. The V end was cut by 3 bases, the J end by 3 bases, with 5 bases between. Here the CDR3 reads CASSETYTEAFF. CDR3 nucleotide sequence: TGCGCCAGCAGTGAAACATACACTGAAGCTTTCTTT.

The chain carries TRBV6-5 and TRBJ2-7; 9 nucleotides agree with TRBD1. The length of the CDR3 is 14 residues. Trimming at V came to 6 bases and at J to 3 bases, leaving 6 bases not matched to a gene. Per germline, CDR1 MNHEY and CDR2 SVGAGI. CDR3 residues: CASSKGQGLYEQYF. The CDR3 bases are TGTGCCAGCAGCAAGGGACAGGGCCTCTACGAGCAGTACTTC.

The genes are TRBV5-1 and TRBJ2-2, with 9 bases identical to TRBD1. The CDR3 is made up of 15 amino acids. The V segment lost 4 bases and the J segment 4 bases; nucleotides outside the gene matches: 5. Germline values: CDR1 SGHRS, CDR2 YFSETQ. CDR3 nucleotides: TGCGCCAGCAGCGAGGGACAGGGTGGCACCGGGGAGCTGTTTTTT. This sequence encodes CASSEGQGGTGELFF.

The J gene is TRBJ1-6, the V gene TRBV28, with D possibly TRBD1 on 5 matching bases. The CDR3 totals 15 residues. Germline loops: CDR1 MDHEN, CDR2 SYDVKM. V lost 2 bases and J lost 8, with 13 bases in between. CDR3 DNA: TGTGCCAGCAGTTTAAATCCAGGGCGGTATTCACCCCTCCACTTT. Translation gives CASSLNPGRYSPLHF.

The CDR3 nucleotides read TGTGCCAGCATTGACAGGGTCTATGGCTACACCTTC. It is translated as CASIDRVYGYTF. V gene TRBV2 combines with J gene TRBJ1-2; 7 positions agree with TRBD1. The CDR3 is made up of 12 amino acids. The V segment lost 7 bases and the J segment 4 bases; nucleotides outside the gene matches: 3. In germline, CDR1 is SNHLY, CDR2 FYNNEI.

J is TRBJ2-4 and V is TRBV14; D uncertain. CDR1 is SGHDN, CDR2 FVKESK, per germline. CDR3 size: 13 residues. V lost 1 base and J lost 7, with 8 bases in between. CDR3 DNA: TGTGCCAGCAGCCAAGCCGGGTCGAACATTCAGTACTTC. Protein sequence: CASSQAGSNIQYF.

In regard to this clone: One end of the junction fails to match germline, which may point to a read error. DNA for the CDR3: TGTGCTAGCAGTTTTTCGGGACAGGGGAACTATGGCTACACCTTC. Protein sequence: CASSFSGQGNYGYTF. V usage is TRBV7-7 and J usage is TRBJ1-2; 10 nucleotides agree with TRBD1. The CDR3 sequence is 15 residues long. In germline, CDR1 is SSHAT, CDR2 FNYEAQ (reference sequence).

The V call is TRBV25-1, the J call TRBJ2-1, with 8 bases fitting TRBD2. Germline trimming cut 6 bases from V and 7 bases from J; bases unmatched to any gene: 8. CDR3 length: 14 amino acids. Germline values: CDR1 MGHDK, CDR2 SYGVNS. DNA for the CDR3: TGTGCCAGCAGCCTCGGGGGGGGCCCGAATGAGCAGTTCTTC. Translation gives CASSLGGGPNEQFF.

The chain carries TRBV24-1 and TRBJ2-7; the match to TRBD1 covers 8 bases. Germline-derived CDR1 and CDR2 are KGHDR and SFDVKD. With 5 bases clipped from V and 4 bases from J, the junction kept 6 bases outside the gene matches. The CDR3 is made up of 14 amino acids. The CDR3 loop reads CATSARTGIYEQYF. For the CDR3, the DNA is TGTGCCACCAGTGCCCGGACAGGGATTTACGAGCAGTACTTC.

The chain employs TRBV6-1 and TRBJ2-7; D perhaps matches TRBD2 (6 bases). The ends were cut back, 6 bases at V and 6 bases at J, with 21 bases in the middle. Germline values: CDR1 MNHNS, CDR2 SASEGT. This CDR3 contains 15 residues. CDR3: CASRFDNRDGSEQYF. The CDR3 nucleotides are TGTGCCAGCAGATTCGATAACCGGGACGGGAGCGAGCAGTACTTC.

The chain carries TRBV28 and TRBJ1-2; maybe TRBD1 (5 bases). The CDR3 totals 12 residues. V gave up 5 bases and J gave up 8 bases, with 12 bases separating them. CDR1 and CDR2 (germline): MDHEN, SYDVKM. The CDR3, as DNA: TGTGCCAGCAGTAGAGACAGTTGGGGCTACACCTTC. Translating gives CASSRDSWGYTF.

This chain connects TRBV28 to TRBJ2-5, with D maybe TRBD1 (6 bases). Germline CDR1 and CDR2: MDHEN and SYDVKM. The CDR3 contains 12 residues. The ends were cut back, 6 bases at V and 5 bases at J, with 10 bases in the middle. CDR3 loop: CASRNTGETQYF. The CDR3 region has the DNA TGTGCCAGCAGAAATACAGGGGAGACCCAGTACTTC.

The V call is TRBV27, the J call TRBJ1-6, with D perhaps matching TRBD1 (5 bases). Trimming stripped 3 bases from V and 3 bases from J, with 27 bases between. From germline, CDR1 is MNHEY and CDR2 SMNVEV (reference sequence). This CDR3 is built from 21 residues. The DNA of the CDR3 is TGTGCCAGCAGTTTTTCTGCCTCGCCCTCCCGGGGGAAACTCTATAATTCACCCCTCCACTTT. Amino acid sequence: CASSFSASPSRGKLYNSPLHF.

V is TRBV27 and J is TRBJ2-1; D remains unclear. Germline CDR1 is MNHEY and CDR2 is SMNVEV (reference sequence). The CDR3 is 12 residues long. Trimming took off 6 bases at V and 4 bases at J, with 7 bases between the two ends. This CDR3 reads CASRSMYNEQFF. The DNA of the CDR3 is TGTGCCAGCAGGTCTATGTACAATGAGCAGTTCTTC.

CDR3 sequence: CASSFQFTGELFF. Written as DNA, the CDR3 is TGTGCCAGCAGTTTCCAGTTCACCGGGGAGCTGTTTTTT. The chain carries TRBV28 and TRBJ2-2; unclear D gene. The CDR3 extends over 13 amino acids. CDR1 is MDHEN, CDR2 SYDVKM, per germline. V was cut by 3 bases and J by 4 bases, with 6 bases left in between.

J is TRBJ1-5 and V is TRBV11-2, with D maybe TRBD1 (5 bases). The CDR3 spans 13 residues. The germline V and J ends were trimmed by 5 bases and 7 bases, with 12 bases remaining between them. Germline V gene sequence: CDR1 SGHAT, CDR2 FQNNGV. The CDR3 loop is CASSPRRGQPQHF. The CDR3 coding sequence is TGTGCCAGCAGCCCCAGACGGGGGCAGCCCCAGCATTTT.

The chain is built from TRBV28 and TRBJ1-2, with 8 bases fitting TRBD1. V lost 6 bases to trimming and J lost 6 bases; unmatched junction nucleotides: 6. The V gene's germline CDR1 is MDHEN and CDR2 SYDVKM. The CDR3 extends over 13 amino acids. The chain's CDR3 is CASRKTGEHGYTF. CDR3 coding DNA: TGTGCCAGCAGAAAGACAGGGGAACATGGCTACACCTTC.

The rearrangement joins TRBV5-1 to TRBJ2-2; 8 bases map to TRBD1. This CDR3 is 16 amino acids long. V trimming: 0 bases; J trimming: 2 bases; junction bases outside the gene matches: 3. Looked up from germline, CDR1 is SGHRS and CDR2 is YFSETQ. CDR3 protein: CASSLDRGRNTGELFF. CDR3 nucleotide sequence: TGCGCCAGCAGCTTGGACAGGGGGAGAAACACCGGGGAGCTGTTTTTT.

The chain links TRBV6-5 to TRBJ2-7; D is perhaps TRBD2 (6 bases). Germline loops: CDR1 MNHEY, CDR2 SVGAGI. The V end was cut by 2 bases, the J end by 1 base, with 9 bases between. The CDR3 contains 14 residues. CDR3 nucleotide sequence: TGTGCCAGCAGTTACGCGGGGATATCCTACGAGCAGTACTTC. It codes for CASSYAGISYEQYF.

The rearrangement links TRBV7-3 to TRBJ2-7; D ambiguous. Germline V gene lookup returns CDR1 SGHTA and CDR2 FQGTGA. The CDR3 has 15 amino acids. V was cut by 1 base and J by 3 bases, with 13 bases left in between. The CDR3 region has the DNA TGTGCCAGCAGCTTAAGTCCATGGCCAGGCTACGAGCAGTACTTC. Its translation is CASSLSPWPGYEQYF.

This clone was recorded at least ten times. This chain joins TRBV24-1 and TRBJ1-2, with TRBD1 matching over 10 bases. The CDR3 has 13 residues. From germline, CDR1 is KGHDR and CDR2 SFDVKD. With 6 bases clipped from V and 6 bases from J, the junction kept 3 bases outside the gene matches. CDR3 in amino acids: CATSTGTGDGYTF. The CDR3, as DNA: TGTGCCACCAGTACTGGGACAGGGGATGGCTACACCTTC.

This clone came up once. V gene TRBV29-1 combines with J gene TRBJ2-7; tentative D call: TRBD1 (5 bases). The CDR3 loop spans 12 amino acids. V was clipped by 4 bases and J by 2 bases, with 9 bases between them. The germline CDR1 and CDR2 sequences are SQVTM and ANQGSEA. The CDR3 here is CSVVQGTYEQYF. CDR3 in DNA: TGCAGCGTTGTTCAGGGTACCTACGAGCAGTACTTC.